One TCR beta chain is described in this entry. Its matching antigen is unknown. Assay: immunoSEQ multiplex PCR; the TCRdb copy retains only in-frame clones and omits some. The table has some 13,000 clones, approximately 80% seen once. This entry comes from a study of T cell clonotyping in hematopoietic cell transplantation. Documented time point: recipient sample about 28 days before transplant, after cytoreduction. V gave up 7 bases and J gave up 2 bases, with 8 bases separating them. This CDR3 comprises 12 residues. Per germline, CDR1 MNHNS and CDR2 SASEGT. Notes on the study in general: Higher Inverse Simpson Index values in graft donor and pretransplant recipient predicted broader posttransplant TCR diversity.

The source was peripheral blood mononuclear cells, collected before stem cell transplant. The chain joins TRBV6-1 to TRBJ1-1; D remains ambiguous. This receptor was taken from a man aged 55-75 years with acute myeloid leukemia. Some clones in this sample may be carry-over from other donors' samples. The chain's CDR3 is CASNRANTEAFF. The CDR3 DNA follows: TGTGCCAGCAACCGGGCCAACACTGAAGCTTTCTTT.